Below, 10 T cell receptor beta chains from the same sample are listed, as sequenced in a study of blood T cell repertoires in COVID-19. This table comes from immunoSEQ multiplex PCR, and its TCRdb copy is limited to in-frame clones, with some not included. In the table there are 280,000 or so clones, around 89% of which are singletons. Specimen: peripheral blood. The source of these receptors is a woman in her 30s who had recovered from COVID-19.

The chain employs TRBV21-1 and TRBJ1-1. TRBV21-1 is labeled a pseudogene. The CDR3 is 14 amino acids. In DNA, the CDR3 is TGTGCCAGCAAAGGGAGGGGCCATTTCACTGAAGCTTTCTTT. It encodes CASKGRGHFTEAFF.

The J gene is TRBJ2-2, the V gene TRBV19; D remains ambiguous. CDR3 length equals 13 residues. Deletions cut 3 bases from V and 7 bases from J, with 9 bases between. The germline gives CDR1 LNHDA, CDR2 SQIVND (reference sequence). The CDR3: CASSIQEGGELFF. CDR3 DNA: TGTGCCAGTAGTATCCAGGAAGGCGGGGAGCTGTTTTTT.

In its sample, this clone was seen once. The chain joins TRBV3-1 (or the pseudogene TRBV3-2) to TRBJ1-1; TRBD1 might be the D (5 bases). V was clipped by 0 bases and J by 1 base, with 24 bases between them. This CDR3 comprises 20 residues. Germline CDR1 LGHDT, CDR2 YNNKEL (reference sequence). Written as DNA, the CDR3 is TGTGCCAGCAGCCAAGAACGAACGGTTTGGGGGGGTAGTTGGAACACTGAAGCTTTCTTT. This translates into CASSQERTVWGGSWNTEAFF.

The genes are TRBV5-6 and TRBJ1-2; D perhaps matches TRBD1 (5 bases). The germline CDR1 and CDR2 sequences are SGHDT and YYEEEE. The CDR3 has 15 amino acids. V lost 0 bases, J lost 2 bases, and 11 bases lay in between. This CDR3 is CASSLARAWNYGYTF. CDR3 coding DNA: TGTGCCAGCAGCTTGGCCAGGGCCTGGAACTATGGCTACACCTTC.

CDR3 protein: CASSEALGTGGIGYTF. CDR3 DNA sequence: TGTGCCAGCAGTGAAGCGCTAGGGACAGGGGGCATTGGCTACACCTTC. The rearrangement joins TRBV2 to TRBJ1-2; 12 bases match TRBD1. Trimming removed 0 bases from V and 7 bases from J; junction bases left unmatched: 6. CDR1 and CDR2 (germline): SNHLY, FYNNEI. The CDR3 runs 16 residues.

The chain is built from TRBV5-1 and TRBJ2-7; 8 positions match TRBD1. The CDR3 extends over 13 amino acids. Germline trimming cut 9 bases from V and 5 bases from J; bases unmatched to any gene: 10. CDR1 is SGHRS, CDR2 YFSETQ, per germline. Written as DNA, the CDR3 is TGCGCCACCTCAGACAGGGGTTCAGACGAGCAGTACTTC. This encodes CATSDRGSDEQYF.

The chain has TRBV7-6 and TRBJ2-5; 7 nucleotides agree with TRBD1. Losses at the gene ends were 5 bases for V and 0 bases for J; bases not matched to a gene: 9. There are 16 residues in the CDR3. CDR1 and CDR2 from the germline V gene are SGHVS and FNYEAQ. In nucleotides, the CDR3 is TGTGCCAGCAGCAACCAGGGGGTCAGGTACCAAGAGACCCAGTACTTC. The encoded protein is CASSNQGVRYQETQYF. The variable domain in full, with the rest retrieved from reference TRBV7-6 and TRBJ2-5, is GAGVSQSPRYKVTKRGQDVALRCDPISGHVSLYWYRQALGQGPEFLTYFNYEAQQDKSGLPNDRFSAERPEGSISTLTIQRTEQRDSAMYRCASSNQGVRYQETQYFGPGTRLLVL.

The chain is built from TRBV11-2 and TRBJ2-4; the match to TRBD1 covers 9 bases. J lost 6 bases, V lost 5 bases, and 14 bases had no gene match. The germline V gene has CDR1 SGHAT and CDR2 FQNNGV. This CDR3 is built from 17 residues. The CDR3 here is CASSALVGQGYGNIQYF. The CDR3 DNA reads TGTGCCAGCAGCGCCCTTGTGGGACAGGGTTATGGAAACATTCAGTACTTC.

This chain joins TRBV29-1 and TRBJ1-1, with 7 bases aligning to TRBD1. There are 14 residues in the CDR3. CDR1 is SQVTM and CDR2 is ANQGSEA in the germline V gene. V shed 2 bases and J 5 bases; nucleotides not matched to a gene: 8. Here the CDR3 DNA reads TGCAGCGTTGAAAGGTCAGGGGGTGAGACTGAAGCTTTCTTT. Translation: CSVERSGGETEAFF.

This clone was observed once. The chain links TRBV19 to TRBJ2-7; TRBD1 matches at 12 bases. Per germline, CDR1 LNHDA and CDR2 SQIVND (reference sequence). The CDR3 length is 15 residues. J gave up 3 bases and V 6 bases, and 6 bases lay outside the gene matches. The DNA of the CDR3 is TGTGCCAGTAGGTTCCGGGACAGGGGGCACTACGAGCAGTACTTC. Protein product: CASRFRDRGHYEQYF.